The 22 T cell receptor beta chains presented below share a single source sample, sequenced in a study of cytomegalovirus exposure and HLA in healthy donors. Researchers ran the PCR with 60 Vbeta and 13 Jbeta primers. The data were produced by immunoSEQ multiplex PCR, yet TCRdb's version contains in-frame clones alone and is incomplete. In the table there are 150,000 to 200,000 clones, roughly 80% of which are singletons. Specimen: PBMCs. The receptors derive from a human donor in good health.

The chain uses TRBV4-3 and TRBJ1-2; D is uncertain. The germline CDR1 and CDR2 sequences are LGHNA and YSLEER. The CDR3 is 13 amino acids. The V gene lost 1 base and the J gene lost 4 bases, with 7 bases spanning the gap. DNA of the CDR3: TGCGCCAGCAGCCAAGGGAGTTTCTATGGCTACACCTTC. This translates into CASSQGSFYGYTF.

This chain uses TRBV7-9 with TRBJ2-5; 9 positions match TRBD1. V lost 5 bases to trimming and J lost 5 bases; unmatched junction nucleotides: 15. This CDR3 spans 17 amino acids. The V gene's germline CDR1 is SEHNR and CDR2 FQNEAQ (reference sequence). The CDR3 reads CASSQASGTGYGETQYF. The CDR3 region has the DNA TGTGCCAGCAGCCAAGCCTCCGGGACAGGGTACGGGGAGACCCAGTACTTC.

The chain carries TRBV25-1 and TRBJ2-5, with D tentatively TRBD2 (6 bases). The CDR3 consists of 14 residues. V lost 2 bases and J lost 3, with 10 bases in between. The germline CDR1 and CDR2 sequences are MGHDK and SYGVNS. The CDR3 coding sequence is TGTGCCAGCAGTGAAGGGCGGGGAAAAGAGACCCAGTACTTC. It specifies CASSEGRGKETQYF.

This clone has just a few counts. The rearrangement uses TRBV19 and TRBJ1-5; 7 bases are shared with TRBD1. Germline values: CDR1 LNHDA, CDR2 SQIVND (reference sequence). The junction had 4 bases not matched to a gene; V was cut back by 6 bases and J by 5 bases. The CDR3 totals 13 residues. This CDR3 reads CASSLQGDQPQHF. CDR3 DNA: TGTGCCAGTAGCCTGCAGGGGGATCAGCCCCAGCATTTT.

The chain uses TRBV11-3 and TRBJ1-4; D is ambiguous. CDR1 and CDR2 (germline): SGHNT, YENEEA. Trimming took off 1 base at V and 6 bases at J, with 6 bases between the two ends. This CDR3 is 13 amino acids long. Written as DNA, the CDR3 is TGTGCCAGCAGCTTAGGGAGGGATGAAAAACTGTTTTTT. This codes for CASSLGRDEKLFF. The full variable domain, completed using reference TRBV11-3 and TRBJ1-4, is EAGVVQSPRYKIIEKKQPVAFWCNPISGHNTLYWYLQNLGQGPELLIRYENEEAVDDSQLPKDRFSAERLKGVDSTLKIQPAELGDSAVYLCASSLGRDEKLFFGSGTQLSVL.

The rearrangement joins TRBV6-1 to TRBJ1-4; possibly TRBD1 for D (5 bases). CDR3 length equals 14 residues. Germline V CDR1 and CDR2: MNHNS, SASEGT. V was pared by 0 bases and J by 10 bases, with 12 bases between. The CDR3 is CASSEAGGSTKLFF. The CDR3 nucleotides are TGTGCCAGCAGTGAAGCGGGGGGTTCAACAAAACTGTTTTTT.

J is TRBJ2-1 and V is TRBV7-9; perhaps TRBD1 as D (7 bases). The CDR3 is 17 amino acids. CDR1 and CDR2 from the germline V gene are SEHNR and FQNEAQ (reference sequence). The V end lost 5 bases, the J end lost 4 bases, and 21 bases lay between the germline ends. The CDR3 loop is CASSPLAGLTGYNEQFF. In DNA, the CDR3 is TGTGCCAGCAGCCCCTTGGCGGGGTTGACAGGGTACAATGAGCAGTTCTTC.

The chain recombines TRBV5-1 with TRBJ1-2; maybe TRBD1 (6 bases). CDR1 is SGHRS, CDR2 YFSETQ, per germline. V was clipped by 2 bases and J by 4 bases, with 15 bases between them. This CDR3 spans 15 amino acids. CDR3 region: CASSFGQGFGYGYTF. Written as DNA, the CDR3 is TGCGCCAGCAGCTTTGGCCAGGGGTTCGGCTATGGCTACACCTTC.

This chain links TRBV27 with TRBJ1-3; D perhaps matches TRBD1 (6 bases). The ends were cut back, 2 bases at V and 2 bases at J, with 7 bases in the middle. The CDR3 is 14 residues long. The V gene's germline CDR1 is MNHEY and CDR2 SMNVEV (reference sequence). This CDR3 reads CASSLTGTGNTIYF. Here the CDR3 DNA reads TGTGCCAGCAGTTTAACAGGGACTGGAAACACCATATATTTT.

The chain is built from TRBV9 and TRBJ2-3; TRBD2 is a possible D gene (6 bases). Looked up from germline, CDR1 is SGDLS and CDR2 is YYNGEE. V dropped 4 bases and J dropped 1 base, with 16 bases sitting between them. The CDR3 is made up of 16 amino acids. CDR3: CASSTRLGEGTDTQYF. For the CDR3, the DNA is TGTGCCAGCAGCACAAGACTTGGGGAGGGCACAGATACGCAGTATTTT.

This chain joins TRBV18 and TRBJ1-2; TRBD1 might be the D (6 bases). The CDR3 covers 13 residues. CDR1 is KGHSH and CDR2 is LQKENI in the germline V gene. V was clipped by 3 bases and J by 1 base, with 6 bases between them. This chain's CDR3 is CASSPDSNYGYTF. The CDR3, as DNA: TGTGCCAGCTCACCGGACAGTAACTATGGCTACACCTTC.

This clone came up once. The chain recombines TRBV4-1 with TRBJ1-2; D is ambiguous. Deletions cut 2 bases from V and 8 bases from J, with 12 bases between. The CDR3 runs 13 residues. Germline assignment: CDR1 MGHRA and CDR2 YSYEKL. Here the CDR3 reads CASSQTGVGGYTF. As DNA, the CDR3 is TGCGCCAGCAGCCAAACGGGAGTAGGGGGCTACACCTTC.

The chain combines TRBV9 with TRBJ2-3, with 8 bases matching TRBD1. Trimming took 3 bases from V and 3 from J; bases not matched to a gene: 9. Per germline, CDR1 SGDLS and CDR2 YYNGEE. The CDR3 covers 16 residues. This chain's CDR3 is CASSGTGGSITDTQYF. Here the CDR3 DNA reads TGTGCCAGCAGCGGAACAGGGGGAAGCATTACAGATACGCAGTATTTT.

This sequence joins TRBV7-8 and TRBJ1-6; no clear D. The CDR3 totals 15 residues. Looked up from germline, CDR1 is SGHVS and CDR2 is FQNEAQ. The ends were cut back, 0 bases at V and 6 bases at J, with 9 bases in the middle. CDR3 bases: TGTGCCAGCAGCTTAGCGGGCAGTTTTAATTCACCCCTCCACTTT. Residues: CASSLAGSFNSPLHF.

The chain couples TRBV7-2 to TRBJ2-5; D gene unclear. Germline V lookup: CDR1 SGHTA, CDR2 FQGNSA. Trimming shortened V by 0 bases and J by 5 bases, and 10 bases separated the two germline ends. This CDR3 has 14 residues. CDR3 DNA: TGTGCCAGCAGCTTAGCTCCCTCCGTGGAGACCCAGTACTTC. As protein: CASSLAPSVETQYF.

In its sample, this clone was seen a few times. The chain combines TRBV15 with TRBJ1-1, with a tentative D call TRBD1 (6 bases). The CDR3 contains 16 residues. Germline values: CDR1 LNHNV, CDR2 YYDKDF (reference sequence). Trimming removed 0 bases at V and 3 bases at J, with 14 bases between. Here the CDR3 reads CATSRDLGEGDTEAFF. The CDR3 DNA reads TGTGCCACCAGCAGAGATTTAGGGGAGGGGGACACTGAAGCTTTCTTT.

The chain carries TRBV27 and TRBJ1-6; TRBD1 matches at 9 bases. J lost 0 bases, V lost 5 bases, and 8 bases had no gene match. Germline V lookup: CDR1 MNHEY, CDR2 SMNVEV (reference sequence). This CDR3 is built from 18 residues. The CDR3 DNA reads TGTGCCAGCAGTCTAACAGGGGGCGCCCCCTCCTATAATTCACCCCTCCACTTT. As protein: CASSLTGGAPSYNSPLHF.

This rearrangement joins TRBV29-1 to TRBJ2-1; 9 nucleotides match TRBD1. The V gene's germline CDR1 is SQVTM and CDR2 ANQGSEA. V lost 4 bases and J lost 0; bases outside the gene matches: 1. This CDR3 is built from 14 residues. CDR3 nucleotide sequence: TGCAGCGTTGTGACAGGGGGCTCCTACAATGAGCAGTTCTTC. Amino acid sequence: CSVVTGGSYNEQFF.

The chain couples TRBV7-2 to TRBJ2-5; 12 bases align to TRBD2. Trimming at V came to 5 bases and at J to 5 bases, leaving 6 bases not matched to a gene. In germline, CDR1 is SGHTA, CDR2 FQGNSA. The CDR3 is made up of 15 amino acids. The chain's CDR3 is CASSASGGALETQYF. DNA of the CDR3: TGTGCCAGCAGCGCTAGCGGGGGGGCCTTGGAGACCCAGTACTTC.

The rearrangement links TRBV5-4 to TRBJ2-3; TRBD1 agrees at 7 bases. Germline assignment: CDR1 SGHNT and CDR2 YYREEE (reference sequence). The length of the CDR3 is 15 residues. V shed 1 base and J 3 bases; nucleotides not matched to a gene: 5. The CDR3 region has the DNA TGTGCCAGCAGCTTGCGGGACAGAAAAACAGATACGCAGTATTTT. Protein sequence: CASSLRDRKTDTQYF.

This chain connects TRBV7-9 to TRBJ2-1; TRBD2 is a possible D gene (5 bases). The germline V and J ends were trimmed by 5 bases and 1 base, with 12 bases remaining between them. Germline assignment: CDR1 SEHNR and CDR2 FQNEAQ (reference sequence). The CDR3 has 15 amino acids. This chain's CDR3 is CASSQSGSSYNEQFF. CDR3 sequence (DNA): TGTGCCAGCAGCCAATCGGGGTCTTCCTACAATGAGCAGTTCTTC.

This clone was observed once. The chain carries TRBV5-6 and TRBJ2-1; possible D gene TRBD2, 6 bases. Trimming shortened V by 4 bases and J by 4 bases, and 15 bases separated the two germline ends. Germline V gene sequence: CDR1 SGHDT, CDR2 YYEEEE. This CDR3 contains 15 residues. The CDR3 sequence is CASSRAGTFYNEQFF. The CDR3 DNA is TGTGCCAGCAGCCGAGCCGGGACTTTTTACAATGAGCAGTTCTTC.